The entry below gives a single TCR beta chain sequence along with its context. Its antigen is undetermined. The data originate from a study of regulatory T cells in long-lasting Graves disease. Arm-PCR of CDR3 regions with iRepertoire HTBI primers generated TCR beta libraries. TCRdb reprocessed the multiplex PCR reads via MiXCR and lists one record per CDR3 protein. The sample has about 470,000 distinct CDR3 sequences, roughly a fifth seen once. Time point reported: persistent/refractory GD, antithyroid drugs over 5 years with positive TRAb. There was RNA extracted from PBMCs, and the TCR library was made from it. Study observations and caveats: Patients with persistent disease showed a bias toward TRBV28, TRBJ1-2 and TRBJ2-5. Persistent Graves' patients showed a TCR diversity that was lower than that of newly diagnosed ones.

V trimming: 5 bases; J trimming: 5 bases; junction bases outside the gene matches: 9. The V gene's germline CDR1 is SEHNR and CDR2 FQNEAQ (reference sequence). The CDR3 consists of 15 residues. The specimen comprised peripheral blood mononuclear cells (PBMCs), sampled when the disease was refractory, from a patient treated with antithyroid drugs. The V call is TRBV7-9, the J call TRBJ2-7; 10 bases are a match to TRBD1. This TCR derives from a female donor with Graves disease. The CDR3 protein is CASSQTGGAPNEQYF. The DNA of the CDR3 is TGTGCCAGCAGCCAGACAGGGGGCGCTCCCAACGAGCAGTACTTC. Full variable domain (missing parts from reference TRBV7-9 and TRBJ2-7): DTGVSQNPRHKITKRGQNVTFRCDPISEHNRLYWYRQTLGQGPEFLTYFQNEAQLEKSRLLSDRFSAERPKGSFSTLEIQRTEQGDSAMYLCASSQTGGAPNEQYFGPGTRLTVT.